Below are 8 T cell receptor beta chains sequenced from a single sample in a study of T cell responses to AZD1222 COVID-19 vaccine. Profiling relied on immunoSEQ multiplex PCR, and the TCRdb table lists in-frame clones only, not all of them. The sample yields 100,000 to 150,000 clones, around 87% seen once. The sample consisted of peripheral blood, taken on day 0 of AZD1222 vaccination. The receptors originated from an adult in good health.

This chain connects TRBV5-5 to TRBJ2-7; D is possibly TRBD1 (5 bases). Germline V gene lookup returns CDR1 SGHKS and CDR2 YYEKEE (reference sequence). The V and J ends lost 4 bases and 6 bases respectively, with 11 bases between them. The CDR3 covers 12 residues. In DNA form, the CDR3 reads TGTGCCAGCAGCCAAGGTCAGGGCGAGCAGTACTTC. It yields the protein CASSQGQGEQYF.

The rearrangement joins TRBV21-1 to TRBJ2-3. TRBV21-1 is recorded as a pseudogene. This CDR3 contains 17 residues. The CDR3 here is CASSKALAQEYTDTQYF. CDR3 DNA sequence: TGTGCCAGCAGCAAAGCGCTGGCGCAGGAGTACACAGATACGCAGTATTTT.

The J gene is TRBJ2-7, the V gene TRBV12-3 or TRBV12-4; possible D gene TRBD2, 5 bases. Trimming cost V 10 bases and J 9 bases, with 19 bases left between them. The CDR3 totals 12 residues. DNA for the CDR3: TGTGCCACTACCGACGGAGCTGAGGGGCAGTACTTC. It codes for CATTDGAEGQYF.

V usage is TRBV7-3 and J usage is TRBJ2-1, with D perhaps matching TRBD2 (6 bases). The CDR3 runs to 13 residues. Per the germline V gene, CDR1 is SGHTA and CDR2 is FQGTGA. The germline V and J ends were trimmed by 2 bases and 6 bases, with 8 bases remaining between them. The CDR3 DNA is TGTGCCAGCAGCTTAGGGGGGACCAATGAGCAGTTCTTC. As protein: CASSLGGTNEQFF.

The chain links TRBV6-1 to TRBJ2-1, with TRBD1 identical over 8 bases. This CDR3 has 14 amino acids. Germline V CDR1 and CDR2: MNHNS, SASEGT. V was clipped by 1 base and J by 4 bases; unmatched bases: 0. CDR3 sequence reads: CASSEGTGYNEQFF. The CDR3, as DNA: TGTGCCAGCAGTGAAGGGACAGGGTACAATGAGCAGTTCTTC.

The CDR3 bases are TGCGCCAGCAGCTTGTTCTCGGGGGGGCTCGCAGATACGCAGTATTTT. Translation: CASSLFSGGLADTQYF. The V gene is TRBV5-1, the J gene TRBJ2-3; 8 bases align to TRBD2. Trimming removed 1 base from V and 4 bases from J; junction bases left unmatched: 8. Germline loops: CDR1 SGHRS, CDR2 YFSETQ. The CDR3 runs to 16 residues.

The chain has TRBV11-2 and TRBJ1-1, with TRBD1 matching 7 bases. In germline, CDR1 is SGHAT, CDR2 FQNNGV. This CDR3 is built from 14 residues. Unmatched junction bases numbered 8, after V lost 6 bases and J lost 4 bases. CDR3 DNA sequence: TGTGCCAGCAGTCTAGAACAGGGGAGCACTGAAGCTTTCTTT. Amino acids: CASSLEQGSTEAFF.

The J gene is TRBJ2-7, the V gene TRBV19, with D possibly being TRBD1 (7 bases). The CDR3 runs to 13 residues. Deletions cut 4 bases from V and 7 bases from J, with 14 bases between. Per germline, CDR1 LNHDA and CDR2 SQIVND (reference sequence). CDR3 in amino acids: CASSTYQGGEQYF. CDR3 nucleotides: TGTGCCAGTAGTACGTATCAGGGGGGAGAGCAGTACTTC. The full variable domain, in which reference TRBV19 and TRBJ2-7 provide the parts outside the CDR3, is DGGITQSPKYLFRKEGQNVTLSCEQNLNHDAMYWYRQDPGQGLRLIYYSQIVNDFQKGDIAEGYSVSREKKESFPLTVTSAQKNPTAFYLCASSTYQGGEQYFGPGTRLTVT.